The source of this T cell receptor (beta chain) is a study of shared clonotypes between healthy human individuals. Between the trimmed V and J ends, which lost 0 bases and 5 bases, there was a span of 14 bases. The CDR3 is 16 residues long. The assay was immunoSEQ multiplex PCR, and TCRdb's table has in-frame clones only and misses some. The repertoire includes approximately 940,000 clones, approximately 80% of them detected once, and roughly 1.5% sits in the top ten. The V call is TRBV23-1, the J call TRBJ1-5; maybe TRBD1 (6 bases). TRBV23-1 is flagged as an ORF with uncertain function. Material for sequencing was memory CD4+ T cells sorted from blood. The subset: CD45RA-negative fraction. This sequence originates from a man in his late teens or twenties in good health. The CDR3 coding sequence is TGCGCCAGCAGTCAATCGTGCGGAGGGGGGCATCAGCCCCAGCATTTT. Translated, it gives CASSQSCGGGHQPQHF.